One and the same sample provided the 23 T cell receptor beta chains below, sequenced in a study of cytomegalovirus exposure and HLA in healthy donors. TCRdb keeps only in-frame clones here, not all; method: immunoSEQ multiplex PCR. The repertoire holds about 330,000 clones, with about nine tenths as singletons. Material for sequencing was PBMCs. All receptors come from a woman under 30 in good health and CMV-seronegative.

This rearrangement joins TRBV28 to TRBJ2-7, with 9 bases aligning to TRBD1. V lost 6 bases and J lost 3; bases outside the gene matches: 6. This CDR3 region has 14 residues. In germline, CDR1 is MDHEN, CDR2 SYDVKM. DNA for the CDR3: TGTGCCAGCAGAAACCTGGGACAGGGCTACGAGCAGTACTTC. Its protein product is CASRNLGQGYEQYF.

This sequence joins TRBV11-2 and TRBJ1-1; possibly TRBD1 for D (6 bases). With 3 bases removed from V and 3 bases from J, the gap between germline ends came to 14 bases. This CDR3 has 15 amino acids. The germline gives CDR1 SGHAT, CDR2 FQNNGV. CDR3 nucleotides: TGTGCCAGCAGCTTTTCGTTCAAGGGGGACACTGAAGCTTTCTTT. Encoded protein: CASSFSFKGDTEAFF.

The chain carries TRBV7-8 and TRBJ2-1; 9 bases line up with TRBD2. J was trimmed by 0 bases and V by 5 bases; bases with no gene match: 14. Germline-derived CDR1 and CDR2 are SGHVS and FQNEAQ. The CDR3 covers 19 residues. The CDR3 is CASSIQRLLAGVSYNEQFF. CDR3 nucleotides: TGTGCCAGCAGCATTCAACGGCTTTTAGCGGGAGTCTCCTACAATGAGCAGTTCTTC.

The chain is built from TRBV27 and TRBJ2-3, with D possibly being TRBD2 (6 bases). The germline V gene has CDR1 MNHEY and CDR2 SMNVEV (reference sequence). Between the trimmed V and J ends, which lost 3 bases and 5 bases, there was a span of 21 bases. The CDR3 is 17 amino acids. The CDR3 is CASSLGIADPWEDTQYF. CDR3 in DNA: TGTGCCAGCAGTTTGGGGATAGCGGACCCTTGGGAAGATACGCAGTATTTT.

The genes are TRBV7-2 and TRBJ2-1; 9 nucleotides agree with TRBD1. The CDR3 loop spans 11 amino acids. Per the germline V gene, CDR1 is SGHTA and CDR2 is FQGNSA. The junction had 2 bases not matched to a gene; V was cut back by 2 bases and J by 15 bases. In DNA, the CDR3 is TGTGCCAGCAGCTTAAGGGGACAGGGGTTCTTC. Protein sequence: CASSLRGQGFF.

The CDR3 loop is CASSLALLGASYEQYF. CDR3 in DNA: TGTGCCAGCAGCTTAGCGTTACTGGGGGCAAGCTACGAGCAGTACTTC. The chain employs TRBV11-1 and TRBJ2-7, with D possibly being TRBD1 (6 bases). This CDR3 region has 16 residues. The ends were cut back, 0 bases at V and 3 bases at J, with 15 bases in the middle. Germline CDR1 and CDR2: SGHAT and FQDESV (reference sequence). The variable domain in full, with the rest retrieved from reference TRBV11-1 and TRBJ2-7, is EAEVAQSPRYKITEKSQAVAFWCDPISGHATLYWYRQILGQGPELLVQFQDESVVDDSQLPKDRFSAERLKGVDSTLKIQPAELGDSAMYLCASSLALLGASYEQYFGPGTRLTVT.

CDR3 region: CSASLSGNTIYF. CDR3 nucleotides: TGCAGCGCTTCCCTCTCTGGAAACACCATATATTTT. The J gene is TRBJ1-3, the V gene TRBV29-1; no reliable D call. Looked up from germline, CDR1 is SQVTM and CDR2 is ANQGSEA. This CDR3 contains 12 residues. V lost 7 bases and J 0 bases, leaving 7 bases between the germline ends.

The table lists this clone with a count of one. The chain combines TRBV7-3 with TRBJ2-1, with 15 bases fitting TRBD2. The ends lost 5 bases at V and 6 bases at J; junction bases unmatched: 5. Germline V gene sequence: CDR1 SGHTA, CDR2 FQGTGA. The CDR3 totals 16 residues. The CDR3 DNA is TGTGCCAGCAGCATCACGGGACTAGCGGGAGGCAATGAGCAGTTCTTC. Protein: CASSITGLAGGNEQFF.

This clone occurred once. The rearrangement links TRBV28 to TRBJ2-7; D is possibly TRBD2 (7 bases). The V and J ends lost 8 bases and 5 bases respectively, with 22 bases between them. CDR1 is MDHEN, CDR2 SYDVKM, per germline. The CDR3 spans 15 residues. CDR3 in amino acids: CASRTARGRDNEQYF. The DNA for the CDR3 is TGTGCCAGCCGTACCGCGCGGGGGAGGGACAACGAGCAGTACTTC.

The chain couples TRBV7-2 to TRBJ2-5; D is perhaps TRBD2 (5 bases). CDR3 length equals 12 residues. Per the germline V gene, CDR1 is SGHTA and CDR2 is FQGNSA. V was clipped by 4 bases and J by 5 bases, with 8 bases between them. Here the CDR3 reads CASSSWEETQYF. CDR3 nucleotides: TGTGCCAGCAGCTCATGGGAGGAGACCCAGTACTTC. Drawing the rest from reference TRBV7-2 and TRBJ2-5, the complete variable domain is GAGVSQSPSNKVTEKGKDVELRCDPISGHTALYWYRQSLGQGLEFLIYFQGNSAPDKSGLPSDRFSAERTGGSVSTLTIQRTQQEDSAVYLCASSSWEETQYFGPGTRLLVL.

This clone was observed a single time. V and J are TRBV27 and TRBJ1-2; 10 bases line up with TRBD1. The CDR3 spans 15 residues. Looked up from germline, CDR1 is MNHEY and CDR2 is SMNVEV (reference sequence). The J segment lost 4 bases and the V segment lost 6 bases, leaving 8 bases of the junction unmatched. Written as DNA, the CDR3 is TGTGCCAGCAGCATGACAGGGGGCGTCAGCTATGGCTACACCTTC. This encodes CASSMTGGVSYGYTF.

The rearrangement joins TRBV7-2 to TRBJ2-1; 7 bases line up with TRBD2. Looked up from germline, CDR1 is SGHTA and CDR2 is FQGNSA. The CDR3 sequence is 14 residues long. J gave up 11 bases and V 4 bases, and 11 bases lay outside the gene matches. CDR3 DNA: TGTGCCAGCAGCTCCGAGACTCTAGCGGCTAAGCAGTTCTTC. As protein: CASSSETLAAKQFF.

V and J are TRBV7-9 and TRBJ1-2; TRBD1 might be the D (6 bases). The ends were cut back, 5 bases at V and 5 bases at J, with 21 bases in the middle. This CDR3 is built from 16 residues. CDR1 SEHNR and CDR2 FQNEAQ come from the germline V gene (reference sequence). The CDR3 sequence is CASSRGRPGEGYGYTF. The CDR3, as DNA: TGTGCCAGCAGCCGCGGTCGTCCAGGGGAGGGGTATGGCTACACCTTC.

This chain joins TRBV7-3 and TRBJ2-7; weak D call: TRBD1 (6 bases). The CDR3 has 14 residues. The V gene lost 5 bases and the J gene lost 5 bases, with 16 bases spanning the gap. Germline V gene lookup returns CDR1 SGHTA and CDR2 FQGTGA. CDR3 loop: CASSPRRTEDEQYF. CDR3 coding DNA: TGTGCCAGCAGCCCCCGCCGGACAGAAGACGAGCAGTACTTC.

For the CDR3, the DNA is TGCGCCAGCAGCCAAGAATTCGCTGGAAACACCATATATTTT. Translating it yields CASSQEFAGNTIYF. The chain carries TRBV4-1 and TRBJ1-3; D remains ambiguous. In germline, CDR1 is MGHRA, CDR2 YSYEKL. Between the trimmed V and J ends, which lost 0 bases and 2 bases, there was a span of 5 bases. The CDR3 is made up of 14 amino acids.

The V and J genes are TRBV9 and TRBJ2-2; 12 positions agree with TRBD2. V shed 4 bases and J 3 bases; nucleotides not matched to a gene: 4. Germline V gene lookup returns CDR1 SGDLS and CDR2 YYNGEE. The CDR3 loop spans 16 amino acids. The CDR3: CASSPRLAGDTGELFF. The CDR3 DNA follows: TGTGCCAGCAGCCCCCGACTAGCGGGGGACACCGGGGAGCTGTTTTTT.

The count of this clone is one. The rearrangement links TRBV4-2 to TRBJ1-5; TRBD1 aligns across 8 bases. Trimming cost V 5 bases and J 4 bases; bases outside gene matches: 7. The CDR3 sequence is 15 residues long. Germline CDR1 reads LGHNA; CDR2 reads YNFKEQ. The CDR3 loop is CASSFSQGANQPQHF. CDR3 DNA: TGTGCCAGCAGCTTTTCGCAGGGGGCTAATCAGCCCCAGCATTTT.

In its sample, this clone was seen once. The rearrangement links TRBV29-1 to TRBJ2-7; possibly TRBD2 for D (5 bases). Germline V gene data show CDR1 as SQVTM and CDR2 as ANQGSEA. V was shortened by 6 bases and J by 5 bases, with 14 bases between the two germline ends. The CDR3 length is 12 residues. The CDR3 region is CSVSGLSHEQYF. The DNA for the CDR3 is TGCAGCGTCTCCGGACTTAGTCACGAGCAGTACTTC.

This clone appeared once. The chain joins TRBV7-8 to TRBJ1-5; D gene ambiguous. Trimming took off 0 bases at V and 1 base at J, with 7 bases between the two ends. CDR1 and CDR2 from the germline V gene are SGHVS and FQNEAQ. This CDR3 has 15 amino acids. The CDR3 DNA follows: TGTGCCAGCAGCTTAGCGTACGGGAGCAATCAGCCCCAGCATTTT. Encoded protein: CASSLAYGSNQPQHF.

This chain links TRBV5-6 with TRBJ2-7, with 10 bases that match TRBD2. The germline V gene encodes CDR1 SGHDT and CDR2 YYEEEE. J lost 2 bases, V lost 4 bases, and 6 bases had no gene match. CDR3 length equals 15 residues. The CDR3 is CASSPSGSRTYEQYF. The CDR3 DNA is TGTGCCAGCAGCCCTAGCGGGAGTAGAACCTACGAGCAGTACTTC.

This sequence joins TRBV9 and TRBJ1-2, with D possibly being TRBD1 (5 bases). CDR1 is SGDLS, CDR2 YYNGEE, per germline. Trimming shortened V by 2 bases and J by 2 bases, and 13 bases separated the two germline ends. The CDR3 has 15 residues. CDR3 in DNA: TGTGCCAGCAGCGTGTCCGGGGACTCCAACTATGGCTACACCTTC. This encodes CASSVSGDSNYGYTF.

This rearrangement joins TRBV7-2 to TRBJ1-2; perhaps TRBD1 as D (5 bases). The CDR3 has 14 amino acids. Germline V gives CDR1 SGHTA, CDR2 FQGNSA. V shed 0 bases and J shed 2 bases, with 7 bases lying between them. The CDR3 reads CASSLAQGNYGYTF. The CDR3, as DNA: TGTGCCAGCAGCTTAGCTCAGGGAAACTATGGCTACACCTTC.

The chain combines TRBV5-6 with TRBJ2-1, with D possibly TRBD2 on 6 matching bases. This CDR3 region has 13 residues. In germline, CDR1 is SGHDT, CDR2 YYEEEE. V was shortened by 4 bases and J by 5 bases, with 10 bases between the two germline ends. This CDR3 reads CASSRDLDNEQFF. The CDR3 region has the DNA TGTGCCAGCAGCCGGGACTTGGACAATGAGCAGTTCTTC.